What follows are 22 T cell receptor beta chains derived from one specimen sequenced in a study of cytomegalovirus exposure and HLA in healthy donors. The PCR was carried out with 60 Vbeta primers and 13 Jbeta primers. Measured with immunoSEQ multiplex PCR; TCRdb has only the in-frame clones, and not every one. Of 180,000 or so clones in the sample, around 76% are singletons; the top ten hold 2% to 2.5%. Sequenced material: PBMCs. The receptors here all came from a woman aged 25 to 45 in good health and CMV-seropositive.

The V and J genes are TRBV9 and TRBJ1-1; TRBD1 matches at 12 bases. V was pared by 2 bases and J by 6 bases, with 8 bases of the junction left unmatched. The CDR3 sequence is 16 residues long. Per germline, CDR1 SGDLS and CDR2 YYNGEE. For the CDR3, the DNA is TGTGCCAGCAGCGTCGGGACAGGGGGCGTTGTGGCTGAAGCTTTCTTT. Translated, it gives CASSVGTGGVVAEAFF.

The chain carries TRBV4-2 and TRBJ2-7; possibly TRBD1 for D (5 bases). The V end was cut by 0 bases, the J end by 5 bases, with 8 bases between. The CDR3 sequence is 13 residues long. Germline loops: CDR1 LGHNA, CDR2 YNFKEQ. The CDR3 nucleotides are TGTGCCAGCAGCCAAGATGGCAGGGACGAGCAGTACTTC. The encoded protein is CASSQDGRDEQYF.

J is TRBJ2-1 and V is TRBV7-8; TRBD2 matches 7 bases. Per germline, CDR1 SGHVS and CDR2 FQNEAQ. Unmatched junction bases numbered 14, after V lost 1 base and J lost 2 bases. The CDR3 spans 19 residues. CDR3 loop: CASSLGLIAGAPTYNEQFF. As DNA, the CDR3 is TGTGCCAGCAGCTTAGGGCTGATAGCGGGCGCCCCCACCTACAATGAGCAGTTCTTC.

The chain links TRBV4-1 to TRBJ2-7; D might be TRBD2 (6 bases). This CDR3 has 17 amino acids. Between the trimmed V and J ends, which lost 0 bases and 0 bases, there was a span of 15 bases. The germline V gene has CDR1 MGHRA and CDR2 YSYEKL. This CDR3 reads CASSQDIAAGSSYEQYF. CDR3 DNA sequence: TGCGCCAGCAGCCAAGATATTGCGGCGGGAAGCTCCTACGAGCAGTACTTC.

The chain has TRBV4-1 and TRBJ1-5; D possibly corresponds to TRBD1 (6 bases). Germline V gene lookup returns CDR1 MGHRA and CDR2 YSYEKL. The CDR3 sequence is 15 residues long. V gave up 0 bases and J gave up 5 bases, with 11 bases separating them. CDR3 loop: CASSQDWGPHQPQHF. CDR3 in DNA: TGCGCCAGCAGCCAAGATTGGGGGCCCCATCAGCCCCAGCATTTT.

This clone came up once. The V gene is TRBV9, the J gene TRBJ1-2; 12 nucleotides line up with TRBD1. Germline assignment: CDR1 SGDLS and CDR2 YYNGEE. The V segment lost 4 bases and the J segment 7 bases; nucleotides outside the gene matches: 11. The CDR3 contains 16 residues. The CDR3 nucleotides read TGTGCCAGCAGCCCCCCGGGACAGGGGGCGGTTGGTGGCTACACCTTC. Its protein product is CASSPPGQGAVGGYTF.

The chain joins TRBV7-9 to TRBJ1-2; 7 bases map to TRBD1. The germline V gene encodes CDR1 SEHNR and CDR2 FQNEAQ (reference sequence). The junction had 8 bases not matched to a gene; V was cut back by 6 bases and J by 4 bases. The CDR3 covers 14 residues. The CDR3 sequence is CASSYTGAGYGYTF. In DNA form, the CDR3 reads TGTGCCAGCAGTTATACAGGGGCTGGCTATGGCTACACCTTC.

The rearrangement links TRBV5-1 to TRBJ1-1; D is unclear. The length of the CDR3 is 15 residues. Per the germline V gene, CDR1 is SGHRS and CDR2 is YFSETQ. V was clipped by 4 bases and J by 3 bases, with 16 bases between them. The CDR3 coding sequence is TGCGCCAGCAGCCCTCCGAGCGCGGGTGACACTGAAGCTTTCTTT. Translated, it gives CASSPPSAGDTEAFF.

The DNA of the CDR3 is TGTGCCAGCAGCCAAAACCCCGGTGCAACTAATGAAAAACTGTTTTTT. Translation gives CASSQNPGATNEKLFF. V gene TRBV7-6 combines with J gene TRBJ1-4, with D uncertain. This CDR3 is 16 amino acids long. CDR1 is SGHVS, CDR2 FNYEAQ, per germline. The germline V and J ends were trimmed by 5 bases and 0 bases, with 13 bases remaining between them. Variable domain in full (rest from reference TRBV7-6 and TRBJ1-4): GAGVSQSPRYKVTKRGQDVALRCDPISGHVSLYWYRQALGQGPEFLTYFNYEAQQDKSGLPNDRFSAERPEGSISTLTIQRTEQRDSAMYRCASSQNPGATNEKLFFGSGTQLSVL.

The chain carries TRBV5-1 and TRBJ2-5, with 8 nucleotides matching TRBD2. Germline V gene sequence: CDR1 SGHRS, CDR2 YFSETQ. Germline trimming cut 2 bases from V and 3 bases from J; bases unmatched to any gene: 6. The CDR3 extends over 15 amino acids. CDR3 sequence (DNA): TGCGCCAGCAGCTTCGGGGGGGGTCTTAAAGAGACCCAGTACTTC. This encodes CASSFGGGLKETQYF.

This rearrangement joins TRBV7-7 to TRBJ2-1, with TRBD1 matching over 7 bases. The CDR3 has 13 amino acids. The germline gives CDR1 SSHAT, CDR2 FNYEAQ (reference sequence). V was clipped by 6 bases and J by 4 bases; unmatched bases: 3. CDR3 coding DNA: TGTGCCAGCAGTATGGACAGGTACAATGAGCAGTTCTTC. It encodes CASSMDRYNEQFF.

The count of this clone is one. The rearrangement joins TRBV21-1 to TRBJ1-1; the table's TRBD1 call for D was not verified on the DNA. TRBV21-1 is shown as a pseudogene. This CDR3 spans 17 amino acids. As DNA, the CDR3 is TGTGCCAGCAGCAAAGAGAAGGGGGAGAACCTAAACACTGAAGCTTTCTTT. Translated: CASSKEKGENLNTEAFF.

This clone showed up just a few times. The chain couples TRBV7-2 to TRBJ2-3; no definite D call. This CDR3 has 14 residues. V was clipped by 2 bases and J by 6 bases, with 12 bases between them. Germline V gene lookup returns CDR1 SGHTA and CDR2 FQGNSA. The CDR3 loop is CASSLSLEQDTQYF. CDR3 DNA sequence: TGTGCCAGCAGCTTAAGTTTGGAGCAGGATACGCAGTATTTT.

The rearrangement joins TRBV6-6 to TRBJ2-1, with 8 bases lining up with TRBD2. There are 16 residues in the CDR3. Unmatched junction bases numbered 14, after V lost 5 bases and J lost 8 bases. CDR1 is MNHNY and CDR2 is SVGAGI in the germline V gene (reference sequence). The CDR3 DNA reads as TGTGCCAGCAGTCAGATTGGGCCGGGAGGGCAGGATGAGCAGTTCTTC. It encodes CASSQIGPGGQDEQFF.

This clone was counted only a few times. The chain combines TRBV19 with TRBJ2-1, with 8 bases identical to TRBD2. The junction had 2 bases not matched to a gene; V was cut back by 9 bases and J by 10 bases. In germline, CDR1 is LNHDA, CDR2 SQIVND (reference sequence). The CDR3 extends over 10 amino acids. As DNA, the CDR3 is TGTGCCAGCTCGGGGGGGGAGCAGTTCTTC. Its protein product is CASSGGEQFF.

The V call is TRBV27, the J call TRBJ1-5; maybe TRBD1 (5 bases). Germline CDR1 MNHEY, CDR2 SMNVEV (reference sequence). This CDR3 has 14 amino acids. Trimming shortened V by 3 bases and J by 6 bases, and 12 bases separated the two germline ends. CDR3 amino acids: CASSFWGQGQPQHF. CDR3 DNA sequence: TGTGCCAGCAGTTTTTGGGGCCAGGGTCAGCCCCAGCATTTT.

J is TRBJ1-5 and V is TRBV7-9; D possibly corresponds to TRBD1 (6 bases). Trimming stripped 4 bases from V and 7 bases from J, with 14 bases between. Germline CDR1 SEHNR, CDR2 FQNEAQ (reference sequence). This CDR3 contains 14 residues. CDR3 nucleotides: TGTGCCAGCAGCTCACAACAGGGCAGCCAGCCCCAGCATTTT. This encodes CASSSQQGSQPQHF.

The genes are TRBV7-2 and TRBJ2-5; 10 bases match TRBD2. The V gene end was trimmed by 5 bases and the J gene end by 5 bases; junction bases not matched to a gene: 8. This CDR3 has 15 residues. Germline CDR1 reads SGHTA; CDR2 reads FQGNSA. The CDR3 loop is CASSQLAGRGETQYF. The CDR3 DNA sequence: TGTGCCAGCAGCCAACTAGCGGGAAGGGGGGAGACCCAGTACTTC.

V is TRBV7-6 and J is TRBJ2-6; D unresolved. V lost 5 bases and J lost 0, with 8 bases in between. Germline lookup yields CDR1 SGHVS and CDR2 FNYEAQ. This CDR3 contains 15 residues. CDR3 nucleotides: TGTGCCAGCAGCCCAAGGAGCTCTGGGGCCAACGTCCTGACTTTC. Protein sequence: CASSPRSSGANVLTF.

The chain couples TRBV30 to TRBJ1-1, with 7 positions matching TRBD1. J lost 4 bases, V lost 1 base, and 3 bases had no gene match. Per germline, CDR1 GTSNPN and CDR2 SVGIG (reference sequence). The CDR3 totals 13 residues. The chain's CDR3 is CAWSGQGITEAFF. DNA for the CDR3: TGTGCCTGGAGTGGACAGGGAATCACTGAAGCTTTCTTT.

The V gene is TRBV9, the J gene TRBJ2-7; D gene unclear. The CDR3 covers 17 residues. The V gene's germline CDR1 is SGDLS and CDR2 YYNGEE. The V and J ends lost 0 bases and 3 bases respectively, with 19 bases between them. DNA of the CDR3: TGTGCCAGCAGCGTAGCCCAATCCGTTGGCCGCTTCTACGAGCAGTACTTC. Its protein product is CASSVAQSVGRFYEQYF.

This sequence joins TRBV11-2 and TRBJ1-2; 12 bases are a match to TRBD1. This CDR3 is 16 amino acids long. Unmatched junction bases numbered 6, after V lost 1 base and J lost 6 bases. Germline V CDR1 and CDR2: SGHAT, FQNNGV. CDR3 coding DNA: TGTGCCAGCAGCTTAGCAACCGGGACAGGGGGCGATGGCTACACCTTC. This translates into CASSLATGTGGDGYTF.